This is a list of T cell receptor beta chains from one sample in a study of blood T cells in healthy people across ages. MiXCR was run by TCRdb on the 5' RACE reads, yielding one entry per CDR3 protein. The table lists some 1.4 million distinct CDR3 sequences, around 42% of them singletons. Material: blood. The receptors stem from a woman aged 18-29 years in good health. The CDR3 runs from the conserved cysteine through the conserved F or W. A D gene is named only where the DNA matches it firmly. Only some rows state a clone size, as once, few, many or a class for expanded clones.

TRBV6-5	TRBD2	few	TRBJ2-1	CASSYSPQWAGGRNEQFF	TGTGCCAGCAGTTACTCCCCACAATGGGCGGGGGGGAGGAATGAGCAGTTCTTC
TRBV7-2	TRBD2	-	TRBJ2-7	CASSSLKREGPYEQYF	TGTGCCAGCAGCTCCCTTAAGCGGGAGGGCCCGTACGAGCAGTACTTC
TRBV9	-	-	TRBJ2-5	CASSATGVETQYF	TGTGCCAGCAGCGCAACCGGGGTTGAGACCCAGTACTTC
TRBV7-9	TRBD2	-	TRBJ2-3	CASSFSTGAGGNTQYF	TGTGCCAGCAGCTTCTCGACTGGAGCGGGAGGAAATACGCAGTATTTT
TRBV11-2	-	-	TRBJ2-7	CASSPPGMPYEQYF	TGTGCCAGCAGCCCCCCCGGCATGCCCTACGAGCAGTACTTC
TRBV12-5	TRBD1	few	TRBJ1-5	CASGLGQGGNQPQHF	TGTGCTAGTGGTTTAGGGCAGGGGGGCAATCAGCCCCAGCATTTT
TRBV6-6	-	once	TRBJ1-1	CASSYAREAGTEAFF	TGTGCCAGCAGTTACGCCCGGGAAGCAGGCACTGAAGCTTTCTTT
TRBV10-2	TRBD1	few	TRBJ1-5	CASSAQGQASNQPQHF	TGCGCCAGCAGTGCGCAGGGACAGGCGAGCAATCAGCCCCAGCATTTT
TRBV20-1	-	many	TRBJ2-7	CSARVESTYEQYF	TGCAGTGCTAGAGTGGAATCGACCTACGAGCAGTACTTC
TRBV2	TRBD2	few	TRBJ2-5	CASRGTSGNQETQYF	TGTGCCAGCAGGGGGACTAGCGGCAACCAAGAGACCCAGTACTTC
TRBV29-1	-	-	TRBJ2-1	CSVVAGKTYNEQFF	TGCAGCGTTGTTGCCGGGAAGACCTACAATGAGCAGTTCTTC
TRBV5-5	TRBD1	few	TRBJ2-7	CASSWTGGVYEQYF	TGTGCCAGCAGCTGGACAGGGGGCGTCTACGAGCAGTACTTC
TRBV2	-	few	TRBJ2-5	CASKRTVGEETQYF	TGTGCCAGCAAACGGACAGTAGGGGAAGAGACCCAGTACTTC
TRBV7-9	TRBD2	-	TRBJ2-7	CASSISGTEQYF	TGTGCCAGCAGCATCAGCGGGACCGAGCAGTACTTC
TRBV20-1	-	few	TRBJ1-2	CSARDPDSPGYTF	TGCAGTGCTAGAGATCCAGATTCGCCCGGCTACACCTTC
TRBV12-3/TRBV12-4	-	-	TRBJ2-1	CASRGVGGNEQFF	TGTGCCAGCAGGGGGGTTGGGGGCAATGAGCAGTTCTTC
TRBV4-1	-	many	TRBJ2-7	CASSQDLGSSYEQYF	TGCGCCAGCAGCCAAGATTTGGGGAGCTCCTACGAGCAGTACTTC
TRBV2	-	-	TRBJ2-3	CASKARFTDTQYF	TGTGCCAGCAAGGCTAGGTTTACAGATACGCAGTATTTT
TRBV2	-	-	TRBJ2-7	CASSESMLTATYEQYF	TGTGCCAGCAGTGAATCGATGTTGACCGCCACCTACGAGCAGTACTTC
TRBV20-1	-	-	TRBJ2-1	CSVSEGRAEQFF	TGCAGTGTTTCAGAGGGGCGGGCAGAGCAGTTCTTC
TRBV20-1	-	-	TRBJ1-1	CSASPHRQRMNTEAFF	TGCAGTGCTAGCCCCCACAGGCAGCGGATGAACACTGAAGCTTTCTTT
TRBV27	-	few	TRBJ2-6	CASSFLDTSGANVLTF	TGTGCCAGCAGTTTTCTGGATACCTCTGGGGCCAACGTCCTGACTTTC
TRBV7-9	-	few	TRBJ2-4	CASSLVGRDRPFAKNIQYF	TGTGCCAGCAGCTTAGTTGGCAGAGACCGCCCTTTCGCCAAAAACATTCAGTACTTC
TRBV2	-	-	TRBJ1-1	CASKKHGPEAFF	TGTGCCAGCAAGAAGCACGGTCCTGAAGCTTTCTTT
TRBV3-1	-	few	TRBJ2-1	CASSQVGAEQFF	TGTGCCAGCAGCCAAGTGGGGGCTGAGCAGTTCTTC
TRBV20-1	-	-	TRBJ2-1	CSARPATNELAGNEQFF	TGCAGTGCTAGACCCGCTACGAATGAACTAGCTGGGAATGAGCAGTTCTTC
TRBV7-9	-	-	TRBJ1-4	CASSSDTSNGEKLFF	TGTGCCAGCAGCTCCGACACGAGTAATGGGGAAAAACTGTTTTTT
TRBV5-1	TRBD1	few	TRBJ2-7	CASSFDGQGFLSSYEQYF	TGCGCCAGCAGCTTTGACGGACAGGGATTCCTTAGCTCCTACGAGCAGTACTTC
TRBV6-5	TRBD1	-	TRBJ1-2	CASSCQQGRNYGYTF	TGTGCCAGCAGTTGCCAACAGGGGCGTAACTATGGCTACACCTTC
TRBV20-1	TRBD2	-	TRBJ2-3	CSAPSAGGHEDTQYF	TGCAGTGCCCCCTCGGCGGGAGGGCATGAAGATACGCAGTATTTT
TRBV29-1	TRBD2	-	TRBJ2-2	CSVSSWMASGNTGELFF	TGCAGCGTTTCTTCCTGGATGGCTAGCGGGAACACCGGGGAGCTGTTTTTT
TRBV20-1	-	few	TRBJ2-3	CSAIVGGGTDTQYF	TGCAGTGCTATTGTCGGGGGTGGCACAGATACGCAGTATTTT
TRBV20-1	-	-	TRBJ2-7	CSADMTFSMGEQYF	TGCAGTGCTGACATGACCTTTAGTATGGGCGAGCAGTACTTC
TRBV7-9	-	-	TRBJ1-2	CASSLAAGWDTF	TGTGCCAGCAGCTTAGCGGCCGGTTGGGACACCTTC
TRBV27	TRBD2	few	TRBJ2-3	CASTSAASGNTDTQYF	TGTGCCAGCACTTCGGCGGCTAGCGGAAACACAGATACGCAGTATTTT
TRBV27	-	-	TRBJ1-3	CASRGERNTIYF	TGTGCCAGCAGGGGGGAAAGAAACACCATATATTTT
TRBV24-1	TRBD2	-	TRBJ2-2	CATSLAGGTGELFF	TGTGCCACCAGCCTAGCGGGAGGAACCGGGGAGCTGTTTTTT
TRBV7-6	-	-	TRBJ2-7	CASSQVTQSSYNEQYF	TGTGCCAGCAGCCAAGTGACGCAGAGCTCCTACAACGAGCAGTACTTC
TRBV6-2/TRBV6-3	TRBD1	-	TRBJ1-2	CASRAPGTAIYGYTF	TGTGCCAGCAGAGCTCCCGGGACAGCAATCTATGGCTACACCTTC
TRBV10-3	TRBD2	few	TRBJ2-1	CAISDPGGSDEQFF	TGTGCCATCAGTGACCCGGGAGGATCCGATGAGCAGTTCTTC
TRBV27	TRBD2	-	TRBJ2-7	CASSLYPSGYYEQYF	TGTGCCAGCAGTTTATACCCTAGCGGATATTACGAGCAGTACTTC
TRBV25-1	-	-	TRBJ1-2	CASSEYSYGYTF	TGTGCCAGCAGTGAATATTCCTATGGCTACACCTTC
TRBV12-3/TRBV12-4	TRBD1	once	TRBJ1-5	CAISPGTGFSDQHF	TGTGCCATCAGTCCCGGGACAGGGTTCAGTGACCAGCATTTT
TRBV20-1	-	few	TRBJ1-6	CSASTGGNNSPLHF	TGCAGTGCCAGCACCGGGGGAAACAATTCACCCCTCCACTTT
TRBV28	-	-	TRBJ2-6	CAGSSTGYSSGANVLTF	TGTGCCGGCAGTTCGACAGGATACAGCTCTGGGGCCAACGTCCTGACTTTC
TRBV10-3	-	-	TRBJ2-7	CAITRDGSSYEQYF	TGTGCCATCACCAGAGACGGGAGCTCCTACGAGCAGTACTTC
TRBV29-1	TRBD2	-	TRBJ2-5	CSVGLAVNYNEQYF	TGCAGCGTTGGACTAGCGGTCAACTACAATGAGCAGTACTTC
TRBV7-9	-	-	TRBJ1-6	CASSPGKNSPLHF	TGTGCCAGCAGCCCTGGTAAAAATTCACCCCTCCACTTT